Here is one T cell receptor (beta chain) with its context. The antigen remains undetermined. Treatment: oral pan-JAK inhibitor, 5-10 mg twice daily. Individuals with alopecia areata gave both lesional scalp punch biopsies and peripheral blood for collection. The sample is drawn from a study of CD8+ T cells in alopecia areata. Study results and limitations: In scalp and blood during tofacitinib, many expanded lesional clones persisted.

Extraction and reverse transcription of RNA yielded cDNA as the sequencing template. Produced via immunoSEQ multiplex PCR; TCRdb's table is partial and in-frame only. The repertoire holds some 200,000 clones, with around three fifths as singletons. V gave up 0 bases and J gave up 2 bases, with 12 bases separating them. Germline CDR1 and CDR2: LNHNV and YYDKDF (reference sequence). CDR3 size: 16 residues. Sequenced material: CD4+ T cells sorted from blood, taken at week 4, from a patient treated with tofacitinib. The rearrangement links TRBV15 to TRBJ2-3; possibly TRBD2 for D (6 bases). This clonotype originated in a human donor with alopecia areata. CDR3 in amino acids: CATSRDPGLPTDTQYF. Written as DNA, the CDR3 is TGTGCCACCAGCAGAGATCCGGGACTCCCCACAGATACGCAGTATTTT.